The present T cell receptor (beta chain) was sequenced within a study of blood T cell repertoires in COVID-19. Background on the study: COVID-19 samples from acute and convalescent phases originated in the United States, Italy and Spain. Nucleic acid was either cDNA or gDNA, and it came from T cells, B-cell-depleted T cells, or PBMCs.

Authors' analysis steps: Using reference gene primer amplification, nucleated cell counts were estimated. Some clones are missing from TCRdb's copy, which holds only in-frame ones; the method was immunoSEQ multiplex PCR. V and J calls and clone size follow that table, whereas D and trimming were derived from the DNA. The repertoire holds about 380,000 clones, with around 89% as singletons. From germline, CDR1 is GTSNPN and CDR2 SVGIG (reference sequence). The CDR3 has 16 residues. V was pared by 8 bases and J by 2 bases, with 24 bases between. The receptor's source is a man in his forties or fifties with acute or convalescent COVID-19. The chain employs TRBV30 and TRBJ1-2, with a tentative D call TRBD1 (5 bases). Sequencing input: peripheral blood. In DNA, the CDR3 is TGTGCCCGTGCATACACGGAGGGGTACCCCAACTATGGCTACACCTTC. Translated: CARAYTEGYPNYGYTF.